This is a list of T cell receptor beta chains from one sample in a study of T cells of healthy individuals. TCRdb analysed the 5' RACE reads with MiXCR anew, one entry per CDR3 protein. The repertoire has approximately 58,000 distinct CDR3 sequences, roughly 14% of them found once; the top ten carry about 16%. These TCRs come from a human donor in good health. The CDR3 runs from the conserved cysteine through the conserved F or W. Fields, in order: clone size, V gene, J gene, D gene, CDR3 DNA, CDR3 protein. A D gene is named only where the DNA matches it firmly. Clone size is given for some rows only: seen once, a few or many times, or a class if the clone is expanded.

abundance: many; v_gene: TRBV5-1; j_gene: TRBJ1-1; d_gene: .; CDR3nt: TGCGCCAGTTCTTGGGCAGGGAGCACTGAAGCTTTCTTT; CDR3aa: CASSWAGSTEAFF
abundance: many; v_gene: TRBV5-1; j_gene: TRBJ1-1; d_gene: TRBD1; CDR3nt: TGCGCCAGCAGCTGGACCCGACAGGGAGAAGCTTTCTTT; CDR3aa: CASSWTRQGEAFF
abundance: .; v_gene: TRBV29-1; j_gene: TRBJ2-7; d_gene: TRBD2; CDR3nt: TGCAGCGTTGAGGGGACTAGCGGGAGTGGACAGTACTTC; CDR3aa: CSVEGTSGSGQYF
abundance: .; v_gene: TRBV7-2; j_gene: TRBJ1-4; d_gene: .; CDR3nt: TGTGCCAGCAGCTTAGCAGCATCCGAAAAACTGTTTTTT; CDR3aa: CASSLAASEKLFF
abundance: few; v_gene: TRBV19; j_gene: TRBJ2-3; d_gene: .; CDR3nt: TGTGCCAGCAGACAGAGCACAGATACGCAGTATTTT; CDR3aa: CASRQSTDTQYF
abundance: .; v_gene: TRBV4-3; j_gene: TRBJ1-1; d_gene: TRBD1; CDR3nt: TGCGCCAGCAGCCAAGACCAGGACAGGGCCACTGAAGCTTTCTTT; CDR3aa: CASSQDQDRATEAFF
abundance: few; v_gene: TRBV5-4; j_gene: TRBJ2-6; d_gene: TRBD2; CDR3nt: TGTGCCACCTCTAAGGGAGCGGGGGCCTCTGGGGCCAACGTCCTGACTTTC; CDR3aa: CATSKGAGASGANVLTF
abundance: many; v_gene: TRBV29-1; j_gene: TRBJ1-4; d_gene: TRBD1; CDR3nt: TGCAGCGTTGAAGGCTCGGCAGGGGGCTCGGAAAAACTGTTTTTT; CDR3aa: CSVEGSAGGSEKLFF
abundance: .; v_gene: TRBV4-2; j_gene: TRBJ2-3; d_gene: TRBD2; CDR3nt: TGTGCCAGCAGCCAAGATGGGTCGGCGGGGGGAGGAGATACGCAGTATTTT; CDR3aa: CASSQDGSAGGGDTQYF
abundance: few; v_gene: TRBV29-1; j_gene: TRBJ2-3; d_gene: .; CDR3nt: TGCAGCGCCTGGCAGGACGGGGACACAGATACGCAGTATTTT; CDR3aa: CSAWQDGDTDTQYF
abundance: .; v_gene: TRBV12-3/TRBV12-4; j_gene: TRBJ2-5; d_gene: TRBD1; CDR3nt: TGTGCCAGCAGTCCTCTCCGGACAGGGGTCCAAGAGACCCAGTACTTC; CDR3aa: CASSPLRTGVQETQYF
abundance: many; v_gene: TRBV6-2/TRBV6-3; j_gene: TRBJ2-3; d_gene: TRBD2; CDR3nt: TGTGCCAGCAGTTTCGGACTAGCGGACCCCACAGATACGCAGTATTTT; CDR3aa: CASSFGLADPTDTQYF
abundance: once; v_gene: TRBV6-2/TRBV6-3; j_gene: TRBJ2-1; d_gene: .; CDR3nt: TGTGCCAGCACCTGGTACAATGAGCAGTTCTTC; CDR3aa: CASTWYNEQFF
abundance: .; v_gene: TRBV20-1; j_gene: TRBJ2-3; d_gene: .; CDR3nt: TGCAGTGCTGAATTGTTTGCCTCAGGGTGGGGCACAGATACGCAGTATTTT; CDR3aa: CSAELFASGWGTDTQYF
abundance: many; v_gene: TRBV6-1; j_gene: TRBJ1-1; d_gene: .; CDR3nt: TGTGCCAGCAGTGAAGCGGTTCCGGGAGGAAGGAACACTGAAGCTTTCTTT; CDR3aa: CASSEAVPGGRNTEAFF
abundance: few; v_gene: TRBV11-2; j_gene: TRBJ1-4; d_gene: .; CDR3nt: TGTGCCAGCAGCTTGTCGGGAGGGGGTGAAAAACTGTTTTTT; CDR3aa: CASSLSGGGEKLFF
abundance: few; v_gene: TRBV7-2; j_gene: TRBJ1-2; d_gene: .; CDR3nt: TGTGCCAGCAGCCCGCGGGTGGCGGGCTATGGCTACACCTTC; CDR3aa: CASSPRVAGYGYTF
abundance: few; v_gene: TRBV7-8; j_gene: TRBJ1-1; d_gene: .; CDR3nt: TGTGCCAGCAGTCTACAGGGGAACACTGAAGCTTTCTTT; CDR3aa: CASSLQGNTEAFF
abundance: .; v_gene: TRBV4-1; j_gene: TRBJ2-1; d_gene: TRBD2; CDR3nt: TGCGCCAGCAGCCTTTTTGGGCTAGCGGGCTACACGGGTAATGAGCAGTTCTTC; CDR3aa: CASSLFGLAGYTGNEQFF
abundance: few; v_gene: TRBV29-1; j_gene: TRBJ2-2; d_gene: TRBD2; CDR3nt: TGCAGCGTTAGCGGGAGATGGGATACCGGGGAGCTGTTTTTT; CDR3aa: CSVSGRWDTGELFF
abundance: few; v_gene: TRBV7-2; j_gene: TRBJ1-3; d_gene: .; CDR3nt: TGTGCCAGCAGCCCAGGTCCCTTCTCTGGAAACACCATATATTTT; CDR3aa: CASSPGPFSGNTIYF
abundance: .; v_gene: TRBV20-1; j_gene: TRBJ2-7; d_gene: .; CDR3nt: TGCAGTGCACCTAACAGGGGAGGAGTCTACGAGCAGTACTTC; CDR3aa: CSAPNRGGVYEQYF
abundance: many; v_gene: TRBV12-3/TRBV12-4; j_gene: TRBJ2-6; d_gene: .; CDR3nt: TGTGCCAGCAGCCTGTGGGAGGCAGGGGCCAACGTCCTGACTTTC; CDR3aa: CASSLWEAGANVLTF
abundance: many; v_gene: TRBV30; j_gene: TRBJ2-1; d_gene: TRBD2; CDR3nt: TGTGCCTGGAGCCTAGCGGGCCTCTACAATGAGCAGTTCTTC; CDR3aa: CAWSLAGLYNEQFF
abundance: .; v_gene: TRBV6-2/TRBV6-3; j_gene: TRBJ1-4; d_gene: .; CDR3nt: TGTGCCAGCAGTTCACAGGGTTTTAATGAAAAACTGTTTTTT; CDR3aa: CASSSQGFNEKLFF